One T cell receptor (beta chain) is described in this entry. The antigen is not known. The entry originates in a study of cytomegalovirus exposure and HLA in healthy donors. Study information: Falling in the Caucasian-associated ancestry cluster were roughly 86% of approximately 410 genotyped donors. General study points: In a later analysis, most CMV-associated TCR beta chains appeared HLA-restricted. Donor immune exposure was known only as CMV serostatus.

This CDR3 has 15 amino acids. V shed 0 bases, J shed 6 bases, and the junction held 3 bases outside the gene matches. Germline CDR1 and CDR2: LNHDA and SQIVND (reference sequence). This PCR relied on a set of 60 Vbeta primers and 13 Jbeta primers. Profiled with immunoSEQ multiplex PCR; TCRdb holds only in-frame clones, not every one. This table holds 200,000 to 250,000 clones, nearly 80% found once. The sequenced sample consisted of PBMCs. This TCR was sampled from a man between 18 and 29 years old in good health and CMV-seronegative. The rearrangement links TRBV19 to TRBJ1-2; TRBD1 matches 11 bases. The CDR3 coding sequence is TGTGCCAGTAGTATAGATTCGGACAGGGGGCATGGCTACACCTTC. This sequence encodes CASSIDSDRGHGYTF.